This is a list of T cell receptor beta chains from one sample in a study of blood T cells in healthy people across ages. TCRdb used MiXCR to reprocess the 5' RACE reads, holding one entry per CDR3 protein. The table includes approximately 1.5 million distinct CDR3 sequences, approximately 32% detected once. Sequencing was performed on blood. The receptors were sampled from a woman under 40 in good health. The conserved cysteine and the conserved F or W are not part of the CDR3 here. Each record gives: V gene, clone size, J gene, CDR3 protein. A row's size may be missing; if present it is once, few, many or a size class.

v_call: TRBV12-3/TRBV12-4; clone_size: -; j_call: TRBJ1-1; cdr3_aa: ASRATRTGRTEAF
v_call: TRBV5-1; clone_size: many; j_call: TRBJ2-7; cdr3_aa: ASSLGDTYEQY
v_call: TRBV20-1; clone_size: -; j_call: TRBJ2-1; cdr3_aa: SARGLQGEVEQF
v_call: TRBV5-6; clone_size: few; j_call: TRBJ1-1; cdr3_aa: ASSLRSDPNTEAF
v_call: TRBV7-2; clone_size: -; j_call: TRBJ1-2; cdr3_aa: ASSYSTALADGYT
v_call: TRBV20-1; clone_size: -; j_call: TRBJ2-2; cdr3_aa: SARDRLGHPSGELF
v_call: TRBV6-1; clone_size: -; j_call: TRBJ2-2; cdr3_aa: ASRDLPGQLNTGELF
v_call: TRBV29-1; clone_size: -; j_call: TRBJ1-1; cdr3_aa: SVCGLDTEAF
v_call: TRBV30; clone_size: few; j_call: TRBJ2-1; cdr3_aa: AWSVGSGRAAIMDNEQF
v_call: TRBV9; clone_size: -; j_call: TRBJ2-3; cdr3_aa: ASSVHTGSTDTQY
v_call: TRBV6-1; clone_size: few; j_call: -; cdr3_aa: ASRPIRGAQREETQY
v_call: TRBV13; clone_size: -; j_call: TRBJ1-6; cdr3_aa: ASSQGGVDNNSPLH
v_call: TRBV7-6; clone_size: few; j_call: TRBJ2-3; cdr3_aa: ASSLGTSPDTDTQY
v_call: TRBV6-6; clone_size: -; j_call: TRBJ1-3; cdr3_aa: ASSEDSLGTIY
v_call: TRBV6-6; clone_size: -; j_call: TRBJ2-7; cdr3_aa: ASSYSRAYEQY
v_call: TRBV20-1; clone_size: -; j_call: TRBJ2-7; cdr3_aa: SASYSTYEQY
v_call: TRBV30; clone_size: -; j_call: TRBJ2-1; cdr3_aa: AWSATPLREQF
v_call: TRBV4-1; clone_size: -; j_call: TRBJ1-5; cdr3_aa: ASSLFPTDSNQPQH
v_call: TRBV5-1; clone_size: few; j_call: TRBJ1-1; cdr3_aa: ASSAGQARGTEAF
v_call: TRBV28; clone_size: few; j_call: TRBJ2-3; cdr3_aa: ASTQSGEAGGYTQY
v_call: TRBV18; clone_size: few; j_call: TRBJ2-7; cdr3_aa: ASSPPTDQQY
v_call: TRBV7-2; clone_size: -; j_call: TRBJ1-2; cdr3_aa: ASSLVASGDSIYGYT
v_call: TRBV18; clone_size: -; j_call: TRBJ2-5; cdr3_aa: ASSPPVSSGRILETQY
v_call: TRBV5-6; clone_size: -; j_call: TRBJ2-1; cdr3_aa: ASSLDPRRRGLNEQF
v_call: TRBV25-1; clone_size: -; j_call: TRBJ1-4; cdr3_aa: ASTPGTGGEKLF
v_call: TRBV4-1; clone_size: few; j_call: TRBJ2-1; cdr3_aa: ASSQDMRGGYNEQF
v_call: TRBV20-1; clone_size: -; j_call: TRBJ1-6; cdr3_aa: SARGSQGNSPLH
v_call: TRBV5-1; clone_size: few; j_call: TRBJ1-2; cdr3_aa: ASSLAGTIGYT
v_call: TRBV20-1; clone_size: -; j_call: TRBJ2-7; cdr3_aa: SASGRNPYEQY
v_call: TRBV28; clone_size: many; j_call: TRBJ1-1; cdr3_aa: ASSLRNTEAF
v_call: TRBV5-1; clone_size: -; j_call: TRBJ2-2; cdr3_aa: ASSPPWGDRAYTGELF
v_call: TRBV5-1; clone_size: -; j_call: TRBJ2-4; cdr3_aa: ASSLGSANGEQY
v_call: TRBV3-1; clone_size: -; j_call: TRBJ2-3; cdr3_aa: ASSPTSGSSTDTQY
v_call: TRBV20-1; clone_size: -; j_call: TRBJ1-2; cdr3_aa: SARDPDSGYT
v_call: TRBV3-1; clone_size: -; j_call: TRBJ2-5; cdr3_aa: ASSQDRGGKTQY
v_call: TRBV24-1; clone_size: -; j_call: TRBJ2-5; cdr3_aa: ATSAWDGETQY
v_call: TRBV29-1; clone_size: many; j_call: TRBJ2-1; cdr3_aa: SVVRTSSYNEQF
v_call: TRBV20-1; clone_size: few; j_call: TRBJ2-3; cdr3_aa: SAPRGGRSTDTQY
v_call: TRBV20-1; clone_size: many; j_call: TRBJ2-3; cdr3_aa: SARDGGGLQWYTQY
v_call: TRBV20-1; clone_size: few; j_call: TRBJ2-5; cdr3_aa: SARAGRGPQETQY
v_call: TRBV20-1; clone_size: -; j_call: TRBJ1-2; cdr3_aa: SADPTQRNYGYT
v_call: TRBV30; clone_size: few; j_call: TRBJ2-2; cdr3_aa: AWSKSGNTGELF
v_call: TRBV18; clone_size: -; j_call: TRBJ1-4; cdr3_aa: ASSDRGKDEKLF
v_call: TRBV20-1; clone_size: few; j_call: -; cdr3_aa: SALNPYEQY
v_call: TRBV5-1; clone_size: few; j_call: TRBJ2-3; cdr3_aa: ASSIDGVGGDTQY
v_call: TRBV5-1; clone_size: few; j_call: TRBJ2-1; cdr3_aa: ASSSSFSGGEQF